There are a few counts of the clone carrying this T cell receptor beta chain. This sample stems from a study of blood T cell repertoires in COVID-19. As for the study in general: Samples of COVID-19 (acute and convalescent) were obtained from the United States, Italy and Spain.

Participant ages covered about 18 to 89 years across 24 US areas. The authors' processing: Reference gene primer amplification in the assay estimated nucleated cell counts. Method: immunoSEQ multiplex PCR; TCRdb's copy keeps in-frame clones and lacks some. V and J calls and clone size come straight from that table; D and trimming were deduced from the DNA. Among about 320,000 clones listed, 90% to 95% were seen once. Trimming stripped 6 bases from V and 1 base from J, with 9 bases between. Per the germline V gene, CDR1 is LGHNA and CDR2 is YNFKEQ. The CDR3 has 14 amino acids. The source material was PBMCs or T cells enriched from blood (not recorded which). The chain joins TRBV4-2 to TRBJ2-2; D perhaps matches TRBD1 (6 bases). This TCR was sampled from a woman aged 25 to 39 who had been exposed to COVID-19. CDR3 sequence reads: CASSLDRNTGELFF. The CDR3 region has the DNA TGTGCCAGCAGTCTGGACAGGAACACCGGGGAGCTGTTTTTT.